The entry below gives a single T cell receptor beta chain sequence along with its context. What it recognizes is unknown. This sample was taken from a study of blood T cells in healthy people across ages. Whole-study findings and limits: Unknown CMV status may confound age-related changes in expanded clones. There were more naive CD4+ cells and higher diversity in long-lived donors than in aged donors.

The second PCR ran about 6 to 11 cycles with a sample-barcoded 5' primer and J-beta primers. One entry per CDR3 protein, called by TCRdb with MiXCR from the 5' RACE reads. The sample contains about 1.7 million distinct CDR3 sequences, approximately 28% of which appear only once. The clonotype was recovered from a woman in her 30s in good health. Material: blood.

The CDR3 region is CAWSPHPPSYNEQFF. CDR3 DNA sequence: TGTGCCTGGAGTCCCCATCCCCCCTCCTACAATGAGCAGTTCTTC. The V call is TRBV30, the J call TRBJ2-1; no clear D. Looked up from germline, CDR1 is GTSNPN and CDR2 is SVGIG (reference sequence). There are 15 residues in the CDR3. The germline V and J ends were trimmed by 2 bases and 0 bases, with 11 bases remaining between them.